The 20 T cell receptor beta chains below all came from one sample that was sequenced in a study of Ad26.COV2.S vaccination and SARS-CoV-2 variants. Sequencing used immunoSEQ multiplex PCR; TCRdb keeps in-frame clones, though not all of them. The sample contains 500,000 or so clones, around 88% of which appear only once. Treatment reported: 15 to 20 received Ad26.COV2.S at low or high dose, single or two shots; several received placebo; per-sample allocation not given. Vaccine and placebo recipients were sampled on day 63 after the first injection. The material sequenced was peripheral blood, taken in a trial of Ad26.COV2.S vaccine versus placebo. The origin of the receptors is a person aged 18-60 years who received the Ad26.COV2.S COVID-19 vaccine or a placebo.

V is TRBV28 and J is TRBJ1-2, with 8 positions matching TRBD1. J gave up 10 bases and V 2 bases, and 3 bases lay outside the gene matches. This CDR3 spans 12 amino acids. The germline CDR1 and CDR2 sequences are MDHEN and SYDVKM. The CDR3 DNA reads as TGTGCCAGCAGTTTACTGACAGGGGTCTACACCTTC. This codes for CASSLLTGVYTF.

J is TRBJ2-6 and V is TRBV18; no firm D call. The CDR3 is made up of 18 amino acids. Germline V gene sequence: CDR1 KGHSH, CDR2 LQKENI. Trimming stripped 6 bases from V and 0 bases from J, with 18 bases between. The CDR3 spells CASSSNPVFSSGANVLTF. The CDR3 DNA reads as TGTGCCAGCTCTTCCAACCCCGTTTTTAGCTCTGGGGCCAACGTCCTGACTTTC.

The V gene is TRBV7-9, the J gene TRBJ1-6; tentative D call: TRBD1 (6 bases). V shed 5 bases and J shed 8 bases, with 10 bases lying between them. The CDR3 has 13 amino acids. Germline V gene sequence: CDR1 SEHNR, CDR2 FQNEAQ (reference sequence). CDR3 region: CASSGTGYSPLHF. The DNA for the CDR3 is TGTGCCAGCAGCGGCACAGGGTATTCACCCCTCCACTTT. Supplemented by reference TRBV7-9 and TRBJ1-6, the full variable domain reads DTGVSQNPRHKITKRGQNVTFRCDPISEHNRLYWYRQTLGQGPEFLTYFQNEAQLEKSRLLSDRFSAERPKGSFSTLEIQRTEQGDSAMYLCASSGTGYSPLHFGNGTRLTVT.

The V gene is TRBV21-1, the J gene TRBJ2-6; the table names TRBD2, a call not compared with the DNA. TRBV21-1 is a documented pseudogene. CDR3 size: 21 residues. CDR3 in DNA: TGTGCCAGCAGCAATACCCCAAAGAGCAAGCGGGAGTACTCTGGGGCCAACGTCCTGACTTTC. It specifies CASSNTPKSKREYSGANVLTF.

This sequence joins TRBV28 and TRBJ2-7, with 9 bases identical to TRBD1. There are 13 residues in the CDR3. The V gene's germline CDR1 is MDHEN and CDR2 SYDVKM. J was trimmed by 6 bases and V by 7 bases; bases with no gene match: 7. The CDR3, as DNA: TGTGCCAGCATCCGGGACAGGGTGGCCGAGCAGTACTTC. This codes for CASIRDRVAEQYF. Looking up the rest from reference TRBV28 and TRBJ2-7 gives the full variable domain: DVKVTQSSRYLVKRTGEKVFLECVQDMDHENMFWYRQDPGLGLRLIYFSYDVKMKEKGDIPEGYSVSREKKERFSLILESASTNQTSMYLCASIRDRVAEQYFGPGTRLTVT.

The J gene is TRBJ2-3, the V gene TRBV3-1 (or the pseudogene TRBV3-2); unclear D gene. V lost 2 bases to trimming and J lost 8 bases, with 14 bases between them. The CDR3 contains 14 residues. Germline loops: CDR1 LGHDT, CDR2 YNNKEL (reference sequence). The CDR3 spells CASSQRQDGGTQYF. CDR3 bases: TGTGCCAGCAGCCAAAGGCAGGACGGCGGTACGCAGTATTTT.

The chain employs TRBV11-2 and TRBJ1-3, with 8 nucleotides matching TRBD1. V lost 5 bases, J lost 0 bases, and 6 bases stayed unmatched. The CDR3 is 16 amino acids. The germline CDR1 and CDR2 sequences are SGHAT and FQNNGV. The CDR3 here is CASSHGDRISGNTIYF. The CDR3 DNA reads as TGTGCCAGCAGCCACGGGGACAGGATCTCTGGAAACACCATATATTTT. The whole variable domain, filled in from reference TRBV11-2 and TRBJ1-3, reads EAGVAQSPRYKIIEKRQSVAFWCNPISGHATLYWYQQILGQGPKLLIQFQNNGVVDDSQLPKDRFSAERLKGVDSTLKIQPAKLEDSAVYLCASSHGDRISGNTIYFGEGSWLTVV.

J is TRBJ2-1 and V is TRBV7-6; TRBD2 might be the D (6 bases). The CDR3 is 12 residues long. V was trimmed by 4 bases and J by 8 bases, leaving 9 bases between them. Germline CDR1 reads SGHVS; CDR2 reads FNYEAQ. CDR3 DNA: TGTGCCAGCAGCTCGGGGACTTATGAGCAGTTCTTC. Translation gives CASSSGTYEQFF.

The rearrangement uses TRBV20-1 and TRBJ2-3; D call uncertain. This CDR3 is built from 11 residues. Per germline, CDR1 DFQATT and CDR2 SNEGSKA (reference sequence). V was trimmed by 6 bases and J by 1 base, leaving 5 bases between them. The CDR3 sequence: CSAGGTDTQYF. The CDR3 coding sequence is TGCAGTGCCGGAGGCACAGATACGCAGTATTTT.

The J gene is TRBJ2-2, the V gene TRBV7-6, with 10 bases lining up with TRBD1. The CDR3 totals 18 residues. The ends lost 2 bases at V and 5 bases at J; junction bases unmatched: 11. The germline CDR1 and CDR2 sequences are SGHVS and FNYEAQ. The CDR3 region has the DNA TGTGCCAGCAGCTTAACTGGACAGGGGGGTGCGAGAACCGGGGAGCTGTTTTTT. Translated, it gives CASSLTGQGGARTGELFF.

The V gene is TRBV6-2 or TRBV6-3, the J gene TRBJ1-1; D gene ambiguous. The CDR3 is 13 amino acids. The germline CDR1 and CDR2 sequences are MNHEY and SVGEGT. V lost 5 bases and J lost 6, with 13 bases in between. CDR3 protein: CASSAPPGSEAFF. For the CDR3, the DNA is TGTGCCAGCAGTGCCCCGCCTGGGTCTGAAGCTTTCTTT.

V gene TRBV28 combines with J gene TRBJ2-7; D is uncertain. Trimming left V 6 bases short and J 7 bases short, with 13 bases between. Germline V gives CDR1 MDHEN, CDR2 SYDVKM. The CDR3 sequence is 12 residues long. CDR3 residues: CASSLRVSEQYF. CDR3 bases: TGTGCCAGCAGCCTCCGGGTCTCGGAGCAGTACTTC.

Regarding this clone: The identical CDR3 is also encoded by other nucleotide sequences in the sample. The V and J genes are TRBV30 and TRBJ2-1; 8 bases line up with TRBD2. The CDR3 covers 14 residues. V shed 1 base and J 4 bases; nucleotides not matched to a gene: 3. From germline, CDR1 is GTSNPN and CDR2 SVGIG (reference sequence). CDR3 sequence (DNA): TGTGCCTGGAGTGGTACTAGCGGTTACAATGAGCAGTTCTTC. This translates into CAWSGTSGYNEQFF.

V gene TRBV7-2 combines with J gene TRBJ2-7, with D perhaps TRBD1 (6 bases). This CDR3 spans 14 amino acids. With 2 bases removed from V and 2 bases from J, the gap between germline ends came to 10 bases. Germline V gene sequence: CDR1 SGHTA, CDR2 FQGNSA. CDR3 residues: CASSLLGTPYEQYF. Written as DNA, the CDR3 is TGTGCCAGCAGCTTATTAGGGACACCCTACGAGCAGTACTTC.

CDR3 protein: CASSLFPFGGETQYF. Written as DNA, the CDR3 is TGCGCCAGCAGCTTGTTTCCGTTTGGGGGAGAGACCCAGTACTTC. The chain carries TRBV5-1 and TRBJ2-5, with D tentatively TRBD1 or TRBD2 (5 bases each). CDR1 and CDR2 from the germline V gene are SGHRS and YFSETQ. The CDR3 loop spans 15 amino acids. The ends were cut back, 1 base at V and 4 bases at J, with 14 bases in the middle.

The chain carries TRBV6-5 and TRBJ1-6, with 10 nucleotides matching TRBD1. The CDR3 is 13 amino acids. Trimming removed 8 bases from V and 6 bases from J; junction bases left unmatched: 1. CDR1 is MNHEY and CDR2 is SVGAGI in the germline V gene. The CDR3 DNA follows: TGTGCCAGCGGGGACAGGGGTAATTCACCCCTCCACTTT. This codes for CASGDRGNSPLHF.

The gene calls are TRBV2 and TRBJ2-3; D call uncertain. The CDR3 has 15 amino acids. Trimming left V 6 bases short and J 3 bases short, with 16 bases between. Germline assignment: CDR1 SNHLY and CDR2 FYNNEI. The CDR3 here is CASSLTPLLTDTQYF. Here the CDR3 DNA reads TGTGCCAGCAGCCTTACTCCCCTACTAACAGATACGCAGTATTTT.

The chain has TRBV30 and TRBJ1-2; D is unresolved. Per the germline V gene, CDR1 is GTSNPN and CDR2 is SVGIG (reference sequence). The length of the CDR3 is 15 residues. Trimming took 1 base from V and 4 from J, leaving 16 bases between them. The CDR3 DNA is TGTGCCTGGAGTGCACTCCTACAGTCCCCCTATGGCTACACCTTC. Protein sequence: CAWSALLQSPYGYTF.

The rearrangement joins TRBV24-1 to TRBJ2-5, with D possibly being TRBD1 (6 bases). Germline loops: CDR1 KGHDR, CDR2 SFDVKD. The CDR3 has 13 residues. V was shortened by 5 bases and J by 5 bases, with 11 bases between the two germline ends. The CDR3 protein is CATSGGTFETQYF. The CDR3 DNA follows: TGTGCCACCAGTGGGGGGACATTCGAGACCCAGTACTTC.

The V gene is TRBV19, the J gene TRBJ2-3; D gene uncertain. Germline assignment: CDR1 LNHDA and CDR2 SQIVND (reference sequence). Trimming stripped 6 bases from V and 4 bases from J, with 2 bases between. The CDR3 is 10 amino acids. The CDR3 loop is CASSPDTQYF. The CDR3 nucleotides read TGTGCCAGTAGCCCAGATACGCAGTATTTT.